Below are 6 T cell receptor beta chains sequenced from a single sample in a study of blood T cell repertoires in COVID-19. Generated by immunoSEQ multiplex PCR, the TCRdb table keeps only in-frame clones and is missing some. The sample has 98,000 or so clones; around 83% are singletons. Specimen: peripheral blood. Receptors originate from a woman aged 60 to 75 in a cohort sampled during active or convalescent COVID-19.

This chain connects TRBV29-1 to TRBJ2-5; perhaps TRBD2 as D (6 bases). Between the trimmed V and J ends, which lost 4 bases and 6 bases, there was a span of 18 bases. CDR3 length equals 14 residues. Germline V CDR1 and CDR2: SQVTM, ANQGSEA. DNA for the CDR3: TGCAGCGTTGGGCTGATGGGGGGTTCAAAGACCCAGTACTTC. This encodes CSVGLMGGSKTQYF.

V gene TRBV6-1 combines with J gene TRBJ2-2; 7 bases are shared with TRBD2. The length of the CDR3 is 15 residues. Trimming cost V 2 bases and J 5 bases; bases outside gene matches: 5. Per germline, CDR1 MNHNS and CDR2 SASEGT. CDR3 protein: CASSEMTAGTGELFF. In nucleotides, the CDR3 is TGTGCCAGCAGTGAAATGACAGCGGGAACCGGGGAGCTGTTTTTT.

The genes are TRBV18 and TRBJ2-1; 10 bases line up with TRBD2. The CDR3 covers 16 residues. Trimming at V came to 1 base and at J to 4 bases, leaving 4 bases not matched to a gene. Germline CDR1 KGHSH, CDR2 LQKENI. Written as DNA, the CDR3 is TGTGCCAGCTCACCACGAACGGGACTAGCGTACAATGAGCAGTTCTTC. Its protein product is CASSPRTGLAYNEQFF.

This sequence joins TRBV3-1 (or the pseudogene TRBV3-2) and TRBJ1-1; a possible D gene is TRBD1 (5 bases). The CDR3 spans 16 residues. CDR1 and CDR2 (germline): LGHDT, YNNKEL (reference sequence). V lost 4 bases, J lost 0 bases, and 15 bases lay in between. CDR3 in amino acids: CASSPRYLTVNTEAFF. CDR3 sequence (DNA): TGTGCCAGCAGCCCTCGTTACTTGACAGTGAACACTGAAGCTTTCTTT.

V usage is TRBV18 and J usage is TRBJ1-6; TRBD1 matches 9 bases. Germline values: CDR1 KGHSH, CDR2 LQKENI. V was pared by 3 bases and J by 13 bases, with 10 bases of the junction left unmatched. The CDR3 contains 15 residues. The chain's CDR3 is CASSPPPGQGSPLHF. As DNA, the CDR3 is TGTGCCAGCTCACCGCCTCCGGGACAGGGTTCGCCCCTCCACTTT.

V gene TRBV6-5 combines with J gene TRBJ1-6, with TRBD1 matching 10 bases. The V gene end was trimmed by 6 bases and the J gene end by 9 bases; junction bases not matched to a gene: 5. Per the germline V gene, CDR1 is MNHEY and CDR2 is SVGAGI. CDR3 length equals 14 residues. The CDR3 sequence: CASSPGQGTSPLHF. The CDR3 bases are TGTGCCAGCAGCCCGGGACAGGGGACTTCACCCCTCCACTTT.